The T cell receptor (beta chain) described here comes from a study of blood T cell repertoires in COVID-19. On the study more broadly: From the United States, Italy and Spain came samples of acute and convalescent COVID-19. T cells, B-cell-depleted T cells, or PBMCs provided the cDNA or gDNA that served as material.

This CDR3 is 13 amino acids long. V lost 4 bases to trimming and J lost 9 bases, with 13 bases between them. Germline lookup yields CDR1 SGHDN and CDR2 FVKESK. In the authors' methods: Amplification from reference gene primers served as the basis for estimated nucleated cell counts. TCRdb's copy holds only in-frame clones and misses some; the assay was immunoSEQ multiplex PCR. D and trimming were read from the DNA, whereas the V and J calls and clone size are those reported in that table. The sample consists of fewer than 200,000 clones, nearly 90% of them appearing once. This chain links TRBV14 with TRBJ2-1; TRBD1 is a possible D gene (5 bases). Sample: peripheral blood. The origin of this receptor is a man between 18 and 29 years old who had recovered from COVID-19. The CDR3 reads CASSPSGLGEQFF. The CDR3 DNA is TGTGCCAGCAGCCCCTCAGGGCTCGGTGAGCAGTTCTTC. Full variable domain (missing parts from reference TRBV14 and TRBJ2-1): EAGVTQFPSHSVIEKGQTVTLRCDPISGHDNLYWYRRVMGKEIKFLLHFVKESKQDESGMPNNRFLAERTGGTYSTLKVQPAELEDSGVYFCASSPSGLGEQFFGPGTRLTVL.